The 7 T cell receptor beta chains presented below share a single source sample, sequenced in a study of blood T cell repertoires in COVID-19. Method: immunoSEQ multiplex PCR; TCRdb's copy keeps in-frame clones and lacks some. There are 300,000 to 400,000 clones in the sample; approximately 90% occur only once, and about 3.9% lies in the top ten. What was sequenced was peripheral blood. The receptors were gathered from a woman between 50 and 59 years old with active or convalescent COVID-19.

The V gene is TRBV19, the J gene TRBJ1-1; D remains unclear. Germline CDR1 is LNHDA and CDR2 is SQIVND (reference sequence). V lost 7 bases, J lost 0 bases, and 12 bases lay in between. The CDR3 is made up of 14 amino acids. The CDR3 is CASNIRGMNTEAFF. The DNA of the CDR3 is TGTGCCAGTAACATCCGGGGTATGAACACTGAAGCTTTCTTT.

The CDR3 nucleotides read TGTGCCAGCAGTTACATGACTAGCGTTGGCATCAATGAGCAGTTCTTC. Protein: CASSYMTSVGINEQFF. The chain carries TRBV6-5 and TRBJ2-1; 8 bases match TRBD2. The CDR3 has 16 amino acids. CDR1 and CDR2 from the germline V gene are MNHEY and SVGAGI. The J segment lost 6 bases and the V segment lost 2 bases, leaving 9 bases of the junction unmatched.

V is TRBV5-6 and J is TRBJ2-5, with TRBD2 matching over 12 bases. V was pared by 3 bases and J by 2 bases, with 5 bases of the junction left unmatched. CDR1 and CDR2 (germline): SGHDT, YYEEEE. This CDR3 region has 16 residues. Written as DNA, the CDR3 is TGTGCCAGCAGCTCCCGGACTAGCGGGGCACAAGAGACCCAGTACTTC. Encoded protein: CASSSRTSGAQETQYF.

This clone was detected only once. The rearrangement joins TRBV28 to TRBJ2-1; 8 bases fit TRBD1. Trimming took 5 bases from V and 11 from J; bases not matched to a gene: 8. CDR1 is MDHEN and CDR2 is SYDVKM in the germline V gene. The CDR3 extends over 13 amino acids. The CDR3 here is CASSATRQGKQFF. The DNA for the CDR3 is TGTGCCAGCAGTGCCACCCGACAGGGGAAGCAGTTCTTC.

With respect to this clone: The sample carries other DNA sequences with the same CDR3. This chain connects TRBV7-2 to TRBJ1-1; maybe TRBD1 (6 bases). Deletions cut 4 bases from V and 5 bases from J, with 11 bases between. The CDR3 has 13 amino acids. Germline V CDR1 and CDR2: SGHTA, FQGNSA. In DNA form, the CDR3 reads TGTGCCAGCAGCTCCCAGGGGAGTACTGAAGCTTTCTTT. Translated: CASSSQGSTEAFF.

V and J are TRBV6-5 and TRBJ2-7; 10 bases agree with TRBD2. Germline lookup yields CDR1 MNHEY and CDR2 SVGAGI. V lost 0 bases, J lost 3 bases, and 5 bases stayed unmatched. This CDR3 contains 16 residues. The CDR3 protein is CASSYSASGRVYEQYF. CDR3 DNA: TGTGCCAGCAGTTACTCAGCTAGCGGGAGAGTCTACGAGCAGTACTTC.

The rearrangement links TRBV7-8 to TRBJ1-1, with 8 nucleotides matching TRBD1. The CDR3 runs to 16 residues. The V gene end was trimmed by 5 bases and the J gene end by 1 base; junction bases not matched to a gene: 9. Germline CDR1 SGHVS, CDR2 FQNEAQ. CDR3 DNA: TGTGCCAGCAGCCAAGGACAGGGTAAAGCGAACACTGAAGCTTTCTTT. Translating it yields CASSQGQGKANTEAFF.